This T cell receptor (beta chain) derives from a study of blood T cell repertoires in COVID-19. On the study more broadly: The United States, Italy and Spain supplied acute and convalescent COVID-19 samples. T cells, B-cell-depleted T cells, or PBMCs provided the cDNA or gDNA that served as material.

In the authors' workflow: How many nucleated cells were present was estimated from reference gene primer amplification. Some clones are missing from TCRdb's copy, which holds only in-frame ones; the method was immunoSEQ multiplex PCR. Clonal size and the V and J genes are those of that table, whereas D and trimming came from the DNA. Counted here are some 85,000 clones, 80% occurring once; the ten biggest clones make up about 19%. The V and J ends lost 3 bases and 8 bases respectively, with 10 bases between them. Germline V gene data show CDR1 as MNHEY and CDR2 as SVGAGI. This CDR3 region has 13 residues.

The V gene is TRBV6-5, the J gene TRBJ1-4, with no clear D. Sequencing was carried out using peripheral blood. This receptor was obtained from an elderly woman with acute or convalescent COVID-19. CDR3 nucleotides: TGTGCCAGCAGTTATGAGGGATTCGAAAAACTGTTTTTT. Residues: CASSYEGFEKLFF.